This T cell receptor (beta chain) was captured in a study of CD8 T cells in Susac syndrome. Roughly 0.5 to 1 ug RNA was reverse transcribed with random hexamers. Amplification of TCR beta CDR3 was carried out by immunoSEQ multiplex PCR, which covered 54 Vbeta and 13 Jbeta segments. MiXCR was run by TCRdb on the immunoSEQ multiplex PCR reads, yielding one entry per CDR3 protein. Here the sample spans a few hundred thousand distinct CDR3 sequences, roughly 96% being singletons. This CDR3 comprises 12 residues. V lost 5 bases and J lost 4; bases outside the gene matches: 3. Germline assignment: CDR1 DFQATT and CDR2 SNEGSKA (reference sequence). Control patients had untreated stable or active relapsing-remitting multiple sclerosis by revised McDonald criteria. The TEMRA cells underwent FACS enrichment, while the CD8+ and CD4+ T cells underwent negative isolation. This clonotype has more than one count but fewer than ten.

Sequencing used CD4+ T cells from PBMCs. The rearrangement uses TRBV20-1 and TRBJ1-1, with TRBD1 matching 8 bases. This sequence was found in a human donor with multiple sclerosis. The CDR3 spells CSAEQGGTEAFF. In DNA form, the CDR3 reads TGCAGTGCTGAACAGGGGGGCACTGAAGCTTTCTTT.